These 5 T cell receptor beta chains share one sample of origin, sequenced in a study of blood T cell repertoires in COVID-19 (dated by TCRdb to between 2020 and 2021). Receptor amplification or capture employed the immunoSEQ multiplex PCR assay. TCRdb took this table from immuneACCESS and kept in-frame rearrangements with V and J called. Such tables lack part of the clones; where checked against another copy, unresolved V genes explain under half of the gap, and the rest is unexplained. The sample table shows under 20,000 clones, and around nine tenths are seen once. The ten largest account for roughly 3.2% of the sample. The sequencing input was peripheral blood. These receptors were taken from a human donor in a cohort sampled during active COVID-19.

This sequence joins TRBV7-8 and TRBJ2-3; 15 nucleotides line up with TRBD2. There are 17 residues in the CDR3. Germline values: CDR1 SGHVS, CDR2 FQNEAQ. The V gene end was trimmed by 5 bases and the J gene end by 3 bases; junction bases not matched to a gene: 6. CDR3 nucleotides: TGTGCCAGCAGCCTGGGACTAGCGGGAGGAACGACAGATACGCAGTATTTT. Translating it yields CASSLGLAGGTTDTQYF.

V gene TRBV12-5 combines with J gene TRBJ2-3; 15 bases are a match to TRBD2. The CDR3 consists of 16 residues. Looked up from germline, CDR1 is LGHNT and CDR2 is FRNRAP. J was trimmed by 6 bases and V by 6 bases; bases with no gene match: 7. The CDR3 bases are TGTGCTAGTGGACCCGGGACTAGCGGGAGGCCCGATACGCAGTATTTT. Translation: CASGPGTSGRPDTQYF.

The rearrangement links TRBV12-3 or TRBV12-4 to TRBJ2-1, with D maybe TRBD2 (5 bases). The CDR3 length is 12 residues. With 5 bases removed from V and 11 bases from J, the gap between germline ends came to 13 bases. CDR3 nucleotide sequence: TGTGCCAGCAGTCCGGATACGGGGAAGCAGTTCTTC. This codes for CASSPDTGKQFF.

CDR3 in DNA: TGTGCCAGCAGCTTGGGTCCTACAGGGTACAATCAGCCCCAGCATTTT. Translating gives CASSLGPTGYNQPQHF. The rearrangement links TRBV5-6 to TRBJ1-5; D may be TRBD1 (6 bases). The V gene's germline CDR1 is SGHDT and CDR2 YYEEEE. V was pared by 0 bases and J by 3 bases, with 13 bases between. The CDR3 loop spans 16 amino acids.

J is TRBJ2-7 and V is TRBV5-1, with no clear D. From germline, CDR1 is SGHRS and CDR2 YFSETQ. Trimming stripped 0 bases from V and 7 bases from J, with 5 bases between. The CDR3 length is 11 residues. CDR3 sequence reads: CASSLANEQYF. Here the CDR3 DNA reads TGCGCCAGCAGCTTGGCAAATGAGCAGTACTTC.